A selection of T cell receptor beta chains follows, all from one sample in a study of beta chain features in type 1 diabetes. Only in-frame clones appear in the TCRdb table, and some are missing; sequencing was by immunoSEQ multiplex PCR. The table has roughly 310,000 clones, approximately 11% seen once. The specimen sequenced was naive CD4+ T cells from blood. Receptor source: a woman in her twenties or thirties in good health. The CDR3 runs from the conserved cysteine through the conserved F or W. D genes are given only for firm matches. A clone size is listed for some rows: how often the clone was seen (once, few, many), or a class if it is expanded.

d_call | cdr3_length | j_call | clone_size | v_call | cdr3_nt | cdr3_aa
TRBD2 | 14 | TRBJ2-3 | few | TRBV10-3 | TGTGCCATCAGTGGGCGGGAGGGCCCAGATACGCAGTATTTT | CAISGREGPDTQYF
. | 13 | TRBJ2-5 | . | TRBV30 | TGTGCCTGGTTGACAGGGAGCGGGGGGACCCAGTACTTC | CAWLTGSGGTQYF
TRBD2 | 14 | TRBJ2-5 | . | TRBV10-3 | TGTGCCATCGGACTAGCGGGAGCCCAGGAGACCCAGTACTTC | CAIGLAGAQETQYF
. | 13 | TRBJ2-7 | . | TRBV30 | TGTGCCTGGAGTGCCAATAGCGGCTACGAGCAGTACTTC | CAWSANSGYEQYF
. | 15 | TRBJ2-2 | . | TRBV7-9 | TGTGCCAGCAGCCCTACCTCGGTTTACACCGGGGAGCTGTTTTTT | CASSPTSVYTGELFF
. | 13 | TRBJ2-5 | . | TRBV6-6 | TGTGCCAGCAGTAGAGTGGACCAAGAGACCCAGTACTTC | CASSRVDQETQYF
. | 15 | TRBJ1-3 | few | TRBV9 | TGTGCCAGCAGCGTAGAGGCGGTCTCTGGAAACACCATATATTTT | CASSVEAVSGNTIYF
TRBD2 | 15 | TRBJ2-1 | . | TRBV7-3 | TGTGCCAGCAGCTATAGCGGGAGGGGATACAATGAGCAGTTCTTC | CASSYSGRGYNEQFF
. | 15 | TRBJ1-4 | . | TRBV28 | TGTGCCAGCAGTTTGGGCGGGAGGTCTAATGAAAAACTGTTTTTT | CASSLGGRSNEKLFF
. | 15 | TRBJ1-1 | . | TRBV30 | TGTGCCTTGGGTGGGGGGGACAAAGCTTACGGTGAAGCTTTCTTT | CALGGGDKAYGEAFF
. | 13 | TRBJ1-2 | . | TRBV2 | TGTGCCAGCAGTGGAGAGGAAAACTATGGCTACACCTTC | CASSGEENYGYTF
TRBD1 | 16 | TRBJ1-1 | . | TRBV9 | TGTGCCAGCAGCGAGCTTCCCGGGACAGTGAACACTGAAGCTTTCTTT | CASSELPGTVNTEAFF
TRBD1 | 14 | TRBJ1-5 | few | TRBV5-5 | TGTGCCAGCAGCCTAGGACAGGGTCAGCAGCCCCAGCATTTT | CASSLGQGQQPQHF
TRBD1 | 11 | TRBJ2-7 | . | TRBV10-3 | TGTGCCATCAGTGACGGCGGACAGGGGAAATTC | CAISDGGQGKF
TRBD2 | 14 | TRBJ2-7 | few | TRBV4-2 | TGTGCCAGCAGACAAAGCGGGAGCTCCTACGAGCAGTACTTC | CASRQSGSSYEQYF
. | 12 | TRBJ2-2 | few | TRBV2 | TGTGCCAGCAGTGAACGGGCCGGGGAGCTGTTTTTT | CASSERAGELFF
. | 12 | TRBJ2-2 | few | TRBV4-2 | TGTGCCAGCAGCCCGGTCGGCGGGGAGCTGTTTTTT | CASSPVGGELFF
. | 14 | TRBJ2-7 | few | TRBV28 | TGTGCCAGCAGAACAGGAAATACGGTCTACGAGCAGTACTTC | CASRTGNTVYEQYF